A selection of T cell receptor beta chains follows, all from one sample in a study of CD4 T cells in relation to SARS-CoV-2 and coronaviruses. Their antigens remain unidentified. TCRdb's copy holds only in-frame clones and misses some; the assay was immunoSEQ multiplex PCR. The data hold 38,000 or so clones, with roughly four fifths observed a single time. The material sequenced was naive CD4+ T cells from PBMCs, cultured in vitro. The receptors were gathered from an adult with COVID-19. Each CDR3 is given with its conserved first and last residue. D genes are given only for firm matches. Clone size is stated in some rows and not others, as once, few, many or a class when expanded.

D gene	clone size	J gene	V gene	CDR3 protein	CDR3 DNA
.	.	TRBJ2-1	TRBV11-3	CASSLGLYGFPSSYNEQFF	TGTGCCAGCAGCTTAGGGTTGTATGGCTTCCCGAGCTCCTACAATGAGCAGTTCTTC
.	.	TRBJ2-1	TRBV7-2	CASSRRLDEQFF	TGTGCCAGCAGCCGACGTTTGGATGAGCAGTTCTTC
.	.	TRBJ2-1	TRBV10-2	CASRDSSYNEQFF	TGCGCCAGCAGGGACAGCTCCTACAATGAGCAGTTCTTC
.	few	TRBJ1-2	TRBV5-4	CASSPGVSYGYTF	TGTGCCAGCAGCCCGGGGGTCTCCTACGGCTACACCTTC
.	.	TRBJ2-3	TRBV18	CANSQGAGTDTQYF	TGTGCCAACTCCCAAGGGGCGGGCACAGATACGCAGTATTTT
TRBD2	.	TRBJ2-5	TRBV6-2/TRBV6-3	CASSYFTSGIGETQYF	TGTGCCAGCAGTTACTTCACTAGCGGGATCGGGGAGACCCAGTACTTC
TRBD1	.	TRBJ1-2	TRBV7-2	CASSSPGQGARVYGYTF	TGTGCCAGCAGCTCACCGGGACAGGGGGCGCGAGTCTATGGCTACACCTTC
.	.	TRBJ2-5	TRBV7-2	CASSLDRAGETQYF	TGTGCCAGCAGCCTAGACCGCGCCGGGGAGACCCAGTACTTC
.	.	TRBJ2-3	TRBV7-9	CASSLASGTDTQYF	TGTGCCAGCAGCTTGGCTAGCGGCACAGATACGCAGTATTTT
TRBD2	.	TRBJ2-2	TRBV2	CASRLGLAAGGELFF	TGTGCCAGCAGACTGGGACTAGCGGCAGGGGGAGAGCTGTTTTTT
.	.	TRBJ1-1	TRBV4-2	CASSLVPNTEAFF	TGTGCCAGCAGCCTAGTACCGAACACTGAAGCTTTCTTT
TRBD1	.	TRBJ2-2	TRBV2	CASRKTGVDTGELFF	TGTGCCAGCAGGAAAACAGGGGTCGACACCGGGGAGCTGTTTTTT
.	.	TRBJ2-5	TRBV21-1	CASSNRTDRQETQYF	TGTGCCAGCAGCAACCGGACAGACCGCCAAGAGACCCAGTACTTC
.	.	TRBJ2-1	TRBV6-2/TRBV6-3	CASSPPYLRFNEQFF	TGTGCCAGCAGCCCCCCTTACCTGAGATTCAATGAGCAGTTCTTC
.	.	TRBJ1-1	TRBV5-4	CASSLIGVTEAFF	TGTGCCAGCAGCTTAATAGGGGTCACTGAAGCTTTCTTT
.	.	TRBJ2-5	TRBV11-2	CASSFFHAGTETQYF	TGTGCCAGCAGCTTTTTTCATGCCGGGACCGAGACCCAGTACTTC
TRBD2	.	TRBJ2-5	TRBV3-1/TRBV3-2	CASSQTPGIRTSRGETQYF	TGTGCCAGCAGCCAAACCCCGGGGATTAGGACTAGCCGGGGGGAGACCCAGTACTTC
.	once	TRBJ2-2	TRBV6-5	CASSRDPNTGELFF	TGTGCCAGCAGCCGCGACCCGAACACCGGGGAGCTGTTTTTT
.	once	TRBJ2-5	TRBV27	CASSFPGKEETQYF	TGTGCCAGCAGTTTCCCGGGGAAGGAAGAGACCCAGTACTTC
TRBD1	.	TRBJ1-2	TRBV29-1	CSVAHLGGGYGYTF	TGCAGCGTTGCCCACCTAGGGGGCGGCTATGGCTACACCTTC
.	.	TRBJ2-5	TRBV5-1	CASSGGPGQKRETQYF	TGCGCCAGCAGCGGAGGGCCGGGACAGAAACGAGAGACCCAGTACTTC
.	.	TRBJ2-5	TRBV27	CASSPLAARETQYF	TGTGCCAGCAGTCCGTTGGCCGCGCGGGAGACCCAGTACTTC
TRBD2	.	TRBJ2-1	TRBV6-4	CASSSGLERNEQFF	TGTGCCAGCAGTAGCGGACTAGAGAGGAATGAGCAGTTCTTC
.	.	TRBJ1-4	TRBV4-1	CASSQVSDNEKLFF	TGCGCCAGCAGCCAAGTGTCAGATAATGAAAAACTGTTTTTT
.	.	TRBJ2-5	TRBV6-1	CASSENSQETQYF	TGTGCCAGCAGTGAAAACAGCCAAGAGACCCAGTACTTC
.	.	TRBJ1-1	TRBV28	CASSYGVGYTEAFF	TGTGCCAGCAGTTACGGGGTAGGGTACACTGAAGCTTTCTTT
.	few	TRBJ1-5	TRBV7-2	CASSLEGTSHGQPQHF	TGTGCCAGCAGCTTAGAGGGTACGTCACATGGTCAGCCCCAGCATTTT
TRBD1	.	TRBJ1-1	TRBV5-1	CASRSQGAVTEAFF	TGCGCCAGCAGATCTCAGGGGGCGGTCACTGAAGCTTTCTTT
.	.	TRBJ2-7	TRBV27	CASSLNAQGPYEQYF	TGTGCCAGCAGTTTAAACGCTCAGGGGCCGTACGAGCAGTACTTC
TRBD2	.	TRBJ2-2	TRBV19	CASRSPGTSVGGELFF	TGTGCCAGTAGATCACCCGGGACTAGCGTCGGCGGGGAGCTGTTTTTT
TRBD2	.	TRBJ2-1	TRBV11-2	CASSLQRGSLLAGPSQQFF	TGTGCCAGCAGCTTACAGCGGGGCTCCCTTTTGGCGGGCCCCTCGCAGCAGTTCTTC
.	.	TRBJ1-4	TRBV18	CASSPLQETNEKLFF	TGTGCCAGCTCGCCCCTACAGGAAACTAATGAAAAACTGTTTTTT
TRBD1	once	TRBJ2-1	TRBV3-1/TRBV3-2	CASSPTGTGPYNEQFF	TGTGCCAGCAGCCCAACCGGGACAGGGCCATACAATGAGCAGTTCTTC
.	.	TRBJ2-3	TRBV13	CASSLDSRLDGTDTQYF	TGTGCCAGCAGCTTAGATTCTCGACTAGACGGCACAGATACGCAGTATTTT
.	.	TRBJ2-3	TRBV28	CASSSRSDSSWVPSTDTQYF	TGTGCCAGCAGTTCCCGGTCTGACTCGTCGTGGGTCCCTAGCACAGATACGCAGTATTTT